This entry lists 5 T cell receptor beta chains sequenced from one sample in a study of blood T cells in healthy people across ages. A second PCR of roughly 6 to 12 cycles used a sample-barcoded 5' primer and a J-beta primer mix. Using its own MiXCR run on the 5' RACE reads, TCRdb lists one record per CDR3 protein. The sample yields some 1.8 million distinct CDR3 sequences, roughly two fifths seen once. Input material: blood. The receptors were gathered from a human donor in good health.

The J gene is TRBJ2-1, the V gene TRBV5-5, with 13 bases fitting TRBD2. The CDR3 is made up of 19 amino acids. Trimming at V came to 3 bases and at J to 2 bases, leaving 11 bases not matched to a gene. Germline V gene sequence: CDR1 SGHKS, CDR2 YYEKEE (reference sequence). The CDR3 DNA reads as TGTGCCAGCAGCTACCAGGGACTAGCGGGGACCCCGCCCTACAATGAGCAGTTCTTC. Its translation: CASSYQGLAGTPPYNEQFF.

In this sample, this clonotype turned up a few times. This chain connects TRBV12-3 or TRBV12-4 to TRBJ2-3, with D possibly TRBD1 on 5 matching bases. V dropped 6 bases and J dropped 0 bases, with 13 bases sitting between them. CDR3 length equals 15 residues. Here the CDR3 reads CASRVGGASTDTQYF. The CDR3 DNA reads TGTGCCAGCAGAGTAGGTGGGGCTAGCACAGATACGCAGTATTTT.

DNA of the CDR3: TGCGCCAGCAGCTCGTCCTACTCTGGGGCCAACGTCCTGACTTTC. Translation: CASSSSYSGANVLTF. V and J are TRBV5-1 and TRBJ2-6; D is undetermined. Trimming removed 3 bases at V and 0 bases at J, with 7 bases between. The CDR3 totals 15 residues. CDR1 and CDR2 (germline): SGHRS, YFSETQ.

V is TRBV7-2 and J is TRBJ2-7; 10 bases line up with TRBD2. Judging by the DNA end, TRBJ2-5 fits better; the J call may be wrong. The CDR3 is 15 amino acids. Germline assignment: CDR1 SGHTA and CDR2 FQGNSA. The chain's CDR3 is CASSPHLAGVVTQYF. The CDR3 bases are TGTGCCAGCAGCCCTCATCTAGCGGGAGTAGTGACCCAGTACTTC.

This clonotype has ten or more counts. The chain combines TRBV7-9 with TRBJ2-7, with TRBD1 as a possible D gene (6 bases). V was clipped by 8 bases and J by 3 bases, with 14 bases between them. The CDR3 length is 13 residues. CDR1 and CDR2 from the germline V gene are SEHNR and FQNEAQ (reference sequence). The CDR3 sequence is CASSPGQLYEQYF. The CDR3 region has the DNA TGTGCCAGCTCACCGGGACAACTCTACGAGCAGTACTTC. The full variable domain, rest sourced from reference TRBV7-9 and TRBJ2-7, is DTGVSQNPRHKITKRGQNVTFRCDPISEHNRLYWYRQTLGQGPEFLTYFQNEAQLEKSRLLSDRFSAERPKGSFSTLEIQRTEQGDSAMYLCASSPGQLYEQYFGPGTRLTVT.